The clone carrying this T cell receptor beta chain was observed a handful of times. Its antigen is not known. Assay: immunoSEQ multiplex PCR; the TCRdb copy retains only in-frame clones and omits some. The sample yields under 130,000 clones, around 90% seen once. These data come from a study of T cell responses to AZD1222 COVID-19 vaccine. Study-wide results and caveats: White British people made up most donors, females outnumbered males, and clonal diversity was possibly underestimated.

The trim removed 4 bases at V and 2 bases at J, leaving 5 bases unmatched. CDR1 SGHRS and CDR2 YFSETQ come from the germline V gene. The CDR3 sequence is 14 residues long. J is TRBJ2-7 and V is TRBV5-1, with 8 bases lining up with TRBD2. The source material was peripheral blood, sampled 28 days after the second AZD1222 dose. The receptor's source is an adult who received the AZD1222 COVID-19 vaccine. Here the CDR3 reads CASSITSGPYEQYF. As DNA, the CDR3 is TGCGCCAGCAGCATAACTAGCGGCCCCTACGAGCAGTACTTC.